The 8 T cell receptor beta chains below all came from one sample that was sequenced in a study of OX40 agonist ivuxolimab in advanced cancers. Profiling relied on immunoSEQ multiplex PCR, and the TCRdb table lists in-frame clones only, not all of them. The sample lists about 24,000 clones, less than 90% occurring once. The sequencing used CD4+ or CD8+ T cells sorted from blood, collected in a trial of the OX40 agonist ivuxolimab. The receptors stem from an adult with an advanced solid tumor such as melanoma, head and neck, liver or kidney cancer.

The DNA for the CDR3 is TGTGCCATCAGTGACAGGGGGATGAATGAGCAGTTCTTC. Translation gives CAISDRGMNEQFF. The chain couples TRBV10-3 to TRBJ2-1, with 7 bases that match TRBD1. V shed 3 bases, J shed 7 bases, and the junction held 3 bases outside the gene matches. The CDR3 has 13 amino acids. The germline gives CDR1 ENHRY, CDR2 SYGVKD.

This clone was detected only once. This chain joins TRBV11-1 and TRBJ2-7; D not resolved. V lost 5 bases and J 2 bases, leaving 7 bases between the germline ends. Germline V gene lookup returns CDR1 SGHAT and CDR2 FQDESV (reference sequence). The CDR3 extends over 12 amino acids. CDR3 sequence: CASSPQPYEQYF. The CDR3 DNA is TGTGCCAGCAGCCCTCAACCCTACGAGCAGTACTTC.

The rearrangement uses TRBV27 and TRBJ2-1, with 9 bases lining up with TRBD2. The CDR3 sequence is 19 residues long. From germline, CDR1 is MNHEY and CDR2 SMNVEV (reference sequence). V was clipped by 5 bases and J by 3 bases; unmatched bases: 17. The CDR3 region is CASSRSSGRGGSFYNEQFF. CDR3 in DNA: TGTGCCAGCAGTCGCTCCTCCGGGCGGGGGGGTTCCTTCTACAATGAGCAGTTCTTC.

This clone came up a few times. The chain employs TRBV7-9 and TRBJ1-5; D remains ambiguous. V lost 0 bases to trimming and J lost 1 base, with 4 bases between them. CDR3 length: 14 amino acids. Germline assignment: CDR1 SEHNR and CDR2 FQNEAQ (reference sequence). The CDR3 nucleotides are TGTGCCAGCAGCTTAGCGTCCAGCAATCAGCCCCAGCATTTT. It codes for CASSLASSNQPQHF.

The rearrangement links TRBV11-3 to TRBJ2-3, with D unresolved. Germline CDR1 is SGHNT and CDR2 is YENEEA. V was clipped by 5 bases and J by 0 bases, with 18 bases between them. The CDR3 totals 17 residues. The CDR3 here is CASSIGAAAASTDTQYF. CDR3 sequence (DNA): TGTGCCAGCAGCATCGGCGCCGCTGCAGCTAGCACAGATACGCAGTATTTT.

The rearrangement uses TRBV7-9 and TRBJ2-5, with 11 bases identical to TRBD2. The CDR3 covers 16 residues. V lost 4 bases to trimming and J lost 2 bases; unmatched junction nucleotides: 6. The V gene's germline CDR1 is SEHNR and CDR2 FQNEAQ (reference sequence). The CDR3 loop is CASSSGTSGHQETQYF. The DNA for the CDR3 is TGTGCCAGCAGCTCCGGGACTAGCGGACATCAAGAGACCCAGTACTTC. Full variable domain (outside the CDR3, taken from reference TRBV7-9 and TRBJ2-5): DTGVSQNPRHKITKRGQNVTFRCDPISEHNRLYWYRQTLGQGPEFLTYFQNEAQLEKSRLLSDRFSAERPKGSFSTLEIQRTEQGDSAMYLCASSSGTSGHQETQYFGPGTRLLVL.

This rearrangement joins TRBV10-1 to TRBJ2-1, with 8 bases lining up with TRBD2. The V and J ends lost 6 bases and 8 bases, in that order; junction bases with no gene match: 9. The germline CDR1 and CDR2 sequences are WNHNN and SYGVQD (reference sequence). CDR3 length equals 14 residues. CDR3 sequence: CASSKPGLVYEQFF. CDR3 bases: TGCGCCAGCAGCAAACCGGGACTAGTCTATGAGCAGTTCTTC.

The chain uses TRBV5-1 and TRBJ1-5; 8 bases align to TRBD1. The CDR3 extends over 14 amino acids. Trimming removed 1 base from V and 4 bases from J; junction bases left unmatched: 1. Germline values: CDR1 SGHRS, CDR2 YFSETQ. The CDR3: CASSLWDRNQPQHF. The CDR3 region has the DNA TGCGCCAGCAGCTTGTGGGACAGGAATCAGCCCCAGCATTTT.